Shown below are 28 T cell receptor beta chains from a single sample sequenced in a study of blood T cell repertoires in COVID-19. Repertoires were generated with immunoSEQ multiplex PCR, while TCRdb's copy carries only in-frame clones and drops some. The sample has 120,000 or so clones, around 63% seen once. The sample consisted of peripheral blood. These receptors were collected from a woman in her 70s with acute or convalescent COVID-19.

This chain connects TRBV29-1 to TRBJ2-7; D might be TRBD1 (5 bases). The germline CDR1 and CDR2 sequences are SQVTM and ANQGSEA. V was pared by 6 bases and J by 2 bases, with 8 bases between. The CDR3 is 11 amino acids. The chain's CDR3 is CSVATAYEQYF. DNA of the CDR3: TGCAGCGTCGCGACAGCCTACGAGCAGTACTTC.

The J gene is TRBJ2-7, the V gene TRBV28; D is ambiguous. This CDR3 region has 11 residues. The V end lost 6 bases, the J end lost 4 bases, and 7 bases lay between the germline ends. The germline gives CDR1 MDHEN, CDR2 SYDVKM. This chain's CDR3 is CASRNRYEQYF. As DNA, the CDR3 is TGTGCCAGCAGGAATCGGTACGAGCAGTACTTC.

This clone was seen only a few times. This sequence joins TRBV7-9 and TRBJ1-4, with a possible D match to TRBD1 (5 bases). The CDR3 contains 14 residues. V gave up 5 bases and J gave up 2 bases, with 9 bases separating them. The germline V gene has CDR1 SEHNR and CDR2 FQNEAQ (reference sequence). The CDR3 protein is CASSPGHTNEKLFF. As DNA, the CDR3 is TGTGCCAGCAGCCCAGGACATACTAATGAAAAACTGTTTTTT.

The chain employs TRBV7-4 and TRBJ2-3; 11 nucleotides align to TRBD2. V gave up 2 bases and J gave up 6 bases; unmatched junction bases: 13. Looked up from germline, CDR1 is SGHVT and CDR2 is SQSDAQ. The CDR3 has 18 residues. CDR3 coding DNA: TGTGCCAGCAGCTTATTTTGGGGACTAGCGGAATGCGAGGATACGCAGTATTTT. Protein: CASSLFWGLAECEDTQYF. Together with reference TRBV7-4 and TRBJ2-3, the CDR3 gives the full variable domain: GAGVSQSPRYKVAKRGRDVALRCDSISGHVTLYWYRQTLGQGSEVLTYSQSDAQRDKSGRPSGRFSAERPERSVSTLKIQRTEQGDSAVYLCASSLFWGLAECEDTQYFGPGTRLTVL.

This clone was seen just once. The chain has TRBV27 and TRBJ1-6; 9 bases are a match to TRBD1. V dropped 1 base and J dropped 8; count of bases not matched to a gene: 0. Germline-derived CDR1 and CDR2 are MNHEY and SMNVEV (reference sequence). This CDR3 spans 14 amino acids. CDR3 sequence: CASSLWDRDSPLHF. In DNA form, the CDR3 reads TGTGCCAGCAGTTTATGGGACAGGGATTCACCCCTCCACTTT.

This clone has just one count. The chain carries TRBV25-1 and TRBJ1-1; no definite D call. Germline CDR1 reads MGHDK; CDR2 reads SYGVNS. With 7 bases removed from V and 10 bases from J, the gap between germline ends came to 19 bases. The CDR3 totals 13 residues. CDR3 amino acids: CASTLTGREGAFF. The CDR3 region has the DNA TGTGCCAGCACCCTCACCGGGAGGGAGGGAGCTTTCTTT.

The CDR3 region has the DNA TGTGCCATCAGTGAGCCGGGACAGGGGGCGAGTTACGAGCAGTACTTC. Protein: CAISEPGQGASYEQYF. The V gene is TRBV10-3, the J gene TRBJ2-7; 12 nucleotides align to TRBD1. The CDR3 sequence is 16 residues long. Looked up from germline, CDR1 is ENHRY and CDR2 is SYGVKD. The V and J ends lost 2 bases and 4 bases, in that order; junction bases with no gene match: 6.

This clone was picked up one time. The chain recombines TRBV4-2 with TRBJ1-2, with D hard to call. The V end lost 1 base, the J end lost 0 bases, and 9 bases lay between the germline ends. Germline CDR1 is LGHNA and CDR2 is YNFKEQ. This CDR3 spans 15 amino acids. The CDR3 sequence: CASSQGAGTNYGYTF. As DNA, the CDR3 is TGTGCCAGCAGCCAAGGGGCGGGAACTAACTATGGCTACACCTTC.

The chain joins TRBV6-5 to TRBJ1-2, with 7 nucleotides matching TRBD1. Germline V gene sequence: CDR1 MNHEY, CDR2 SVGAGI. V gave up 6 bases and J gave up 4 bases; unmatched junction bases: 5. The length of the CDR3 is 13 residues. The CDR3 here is CASSREGAYGYTF. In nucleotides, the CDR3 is TGTGCCAGCAGCAGAGAGGGGGCCTATGGCTACACCTTC.

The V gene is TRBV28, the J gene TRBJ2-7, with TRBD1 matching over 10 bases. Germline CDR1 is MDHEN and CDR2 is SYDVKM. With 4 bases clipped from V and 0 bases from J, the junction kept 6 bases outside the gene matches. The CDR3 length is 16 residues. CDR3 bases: TGTGCCAGCAGTTCCCTAAGGGACAGGGGCTCCTACGAGCAGTACTTC. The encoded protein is CASSSLRDRGSYEQYF.

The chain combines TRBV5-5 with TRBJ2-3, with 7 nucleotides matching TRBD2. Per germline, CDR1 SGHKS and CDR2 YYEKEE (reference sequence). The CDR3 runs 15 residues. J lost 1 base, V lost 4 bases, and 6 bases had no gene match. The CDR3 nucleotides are TGTGCCAGCAGCACAAGCGGGATTCGCACAGATACGCAGTATTTT. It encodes CASSTSGIRTDTQYF.

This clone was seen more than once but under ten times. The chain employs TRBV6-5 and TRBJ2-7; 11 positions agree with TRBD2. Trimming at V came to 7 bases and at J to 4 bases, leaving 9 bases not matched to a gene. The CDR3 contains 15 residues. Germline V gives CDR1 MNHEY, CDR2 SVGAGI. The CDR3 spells CASTVGVAGGYEQYF. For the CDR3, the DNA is TGTGCCAGCACCGTAGGGGTAGCGGGAGGGTACGAGCAGTACTTC.

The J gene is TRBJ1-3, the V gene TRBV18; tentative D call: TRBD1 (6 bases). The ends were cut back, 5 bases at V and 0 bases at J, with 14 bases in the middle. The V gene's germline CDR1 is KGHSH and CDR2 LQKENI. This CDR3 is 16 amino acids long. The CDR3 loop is CASSTNTGNSGNTIYF. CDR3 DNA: TGTGCCAGCTCAACGAACACAGGGAACTCTGGAAACACCATATATTTT.

The CDR3 coding sequence is TGCAGCGTCGGGACAGGGGGAAATGAAAAACTGTTTTTT. Translation: CSVGTGGNEKLFF. V gene TRBV29-1 combines with J gene TRBJ1-4, with 11 bases aligning to TRBD1. Germline assignment: CDR1 SQVTM and CDR2 ANQGSEA. The CDR3 totals 13 residues. V lost 6 bases to trimming and J lost 5 bases; unmatched junction nucleotides: 2.

The CDR3 spells CAISESQGLQYF. In nucleotides, the CDR3 is TGTGCCATCAGTGAATCCCAGGGACTACAGTATTTT. The chain employs TRBV10-3 and TRBJ2-3; 7 bases agree with TRBD2. The CDR3 covers 12 residues. Trimming removed 3 bases from V and 12 bases from J; junction bases left unmatched: 6. Germline CDR1 reads ENHRY; CDR2 reads SYGVKD.

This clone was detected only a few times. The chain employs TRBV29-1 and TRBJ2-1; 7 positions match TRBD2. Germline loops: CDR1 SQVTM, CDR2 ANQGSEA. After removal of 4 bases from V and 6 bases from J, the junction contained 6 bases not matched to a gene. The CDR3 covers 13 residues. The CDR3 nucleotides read TGCAGCGTTGGGCTAGCGGAGGTCAATGAGCAGTTCTTC. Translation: CSVGLAEVNEQFF.

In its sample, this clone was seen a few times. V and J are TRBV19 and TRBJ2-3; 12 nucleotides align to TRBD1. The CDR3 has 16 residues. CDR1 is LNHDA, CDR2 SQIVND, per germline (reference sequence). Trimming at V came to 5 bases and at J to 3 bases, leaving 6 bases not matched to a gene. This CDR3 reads CASSSGQGALTDTQYF. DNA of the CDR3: TGTGCCAGTAGTTCGGGACAGGGGGCGCTTACAGATACGCAGTATTTT. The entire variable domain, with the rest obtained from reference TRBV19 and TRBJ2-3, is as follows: DGGITQSPKYLFRKEGQNVTLSCEQNLNHDAMYWYRQDPGQGLRLIYYSQIVNDFQKGDIAEGYSVSREKKESFPLTVTSAQKNPTAFYLCASSSGQGALTDTQYFGPGTRLTVL.

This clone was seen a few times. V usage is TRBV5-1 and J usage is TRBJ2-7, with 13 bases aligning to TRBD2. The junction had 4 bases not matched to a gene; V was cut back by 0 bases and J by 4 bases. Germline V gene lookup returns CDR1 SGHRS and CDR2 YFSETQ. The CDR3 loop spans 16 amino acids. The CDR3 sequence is CASSLGLLAGGYEQYF. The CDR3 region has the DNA TGCGCCAGCAGCTTGGGGTTACTAGCGGGAGGGTACGAGCAGTACTTC. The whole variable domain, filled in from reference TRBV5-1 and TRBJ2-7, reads KAGVTQTPRYLIKTRGQQVTLSCSPISGHRSVSWYQQTPGQGLQFLFEYFSETQRNKGNFPGRFSGRQFSNSRSEMNVSTLELGDSALYLCASSLGLLAGGYEQYFGPGTRLTVT.

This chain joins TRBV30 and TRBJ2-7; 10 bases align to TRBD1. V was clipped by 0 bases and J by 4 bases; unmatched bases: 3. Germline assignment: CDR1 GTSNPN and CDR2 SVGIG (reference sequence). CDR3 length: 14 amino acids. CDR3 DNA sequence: TGTGCCTGGAGTGTAGGACAGGGGGTTTACGAGCAGTACTTC. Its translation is CAWSVGQGVYEQYF.

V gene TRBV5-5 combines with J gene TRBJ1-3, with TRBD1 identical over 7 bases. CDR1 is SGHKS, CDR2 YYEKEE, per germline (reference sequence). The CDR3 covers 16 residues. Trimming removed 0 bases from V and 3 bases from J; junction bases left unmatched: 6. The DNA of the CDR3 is TGTGCCAGCAGCTTGGCTCCGACAGGGTTTGGAAACACCATATATTTT. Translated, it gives CASSLAPTGFGNTIYF. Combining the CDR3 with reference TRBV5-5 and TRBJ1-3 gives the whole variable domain DAGVTQSPTHLIKTRGQQVTLRCSPISGHKSVSWYQQVLGQGPQFIFQYYEKEERGRGNFPDRFSARQFPNYSSELNVNALLLGDSALYLCASSLAPTGFGNTIYFGEGSWLTVV.

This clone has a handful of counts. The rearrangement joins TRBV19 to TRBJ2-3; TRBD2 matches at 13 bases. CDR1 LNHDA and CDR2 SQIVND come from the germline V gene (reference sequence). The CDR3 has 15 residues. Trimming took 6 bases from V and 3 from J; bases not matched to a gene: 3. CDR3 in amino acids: CASRKTSGRTDTQYF. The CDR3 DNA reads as TGTGCCAGTAGGAAGACTAGCGGGAGGACAGATACGCAGTATTTT.

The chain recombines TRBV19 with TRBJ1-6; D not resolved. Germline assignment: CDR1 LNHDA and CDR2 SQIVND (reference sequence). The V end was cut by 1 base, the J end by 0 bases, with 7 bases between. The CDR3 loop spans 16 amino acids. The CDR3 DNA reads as TGTGCCAGTAGTATAGCCAGAGGCTCCTATAATTCACCCCTCCACTTT. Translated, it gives CASSIARGSYNSPLHF.

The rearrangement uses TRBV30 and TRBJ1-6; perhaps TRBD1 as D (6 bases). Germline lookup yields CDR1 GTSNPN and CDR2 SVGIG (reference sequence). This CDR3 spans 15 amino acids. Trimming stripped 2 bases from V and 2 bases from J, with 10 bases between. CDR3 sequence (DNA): TGTGCCTGGAGTACCAGGACAGCCTATAATTCACCCCTCCACTTT. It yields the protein CAWSTRTAYNSPLHF.

The chain's CDR3 is CASSFRGMADTQYF. Here the CDR3 DNA reads TGTGCCAGCAGTTTTCGGGGGATGGCAGATACGCAGTATTTT. The chain employs TRBV27 and TRBJ2-3; possible D gene TRBD2, 6 bases. This CDR3 region has 14 residues. Trimming took off 3 bases at V and 4 bases at J, with 11 bases between the two ends. Germline CDR1 reads MNHEY; CDR2 reads SMNVEV (reference sequence).

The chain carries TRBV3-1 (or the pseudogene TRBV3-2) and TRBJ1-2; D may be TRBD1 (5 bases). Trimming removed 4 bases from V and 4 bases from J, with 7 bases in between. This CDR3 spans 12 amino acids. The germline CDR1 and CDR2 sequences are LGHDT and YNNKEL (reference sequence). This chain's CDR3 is CASSLDSYGYTF. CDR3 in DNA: TGTGCCAGCAGCCTAGACAGCTATGGCTACACCTTC.

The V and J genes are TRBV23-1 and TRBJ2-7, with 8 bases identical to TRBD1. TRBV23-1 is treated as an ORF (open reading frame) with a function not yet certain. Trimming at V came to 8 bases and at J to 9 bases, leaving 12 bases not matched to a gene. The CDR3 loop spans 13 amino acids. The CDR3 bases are TGCGCCAGCTGTGACAGGGGAAGAAGACGGCAGTACTTC. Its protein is CASCDRGRRRQYF.

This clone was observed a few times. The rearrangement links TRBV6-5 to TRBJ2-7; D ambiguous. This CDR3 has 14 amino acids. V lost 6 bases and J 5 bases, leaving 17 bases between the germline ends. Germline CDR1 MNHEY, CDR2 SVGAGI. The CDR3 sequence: CASSPTQTNHEQYF. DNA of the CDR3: TGTGCCAGCAGCCCGACCCAGACAAACCACGAGCAGTACTTC.

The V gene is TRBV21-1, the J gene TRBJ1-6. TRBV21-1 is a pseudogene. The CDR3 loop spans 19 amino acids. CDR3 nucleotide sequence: TGTGCCAGCAGCAAATCCAAGAAGGTCCCCAGACTAGCTAATTCACCCCTCCACTTT. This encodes CASSKSKKVPRLANSPLHF.